The source of this T cell receptor (beta chain) is a study of CD8 T cells in Susac syndrome. The multiple sclerosis controls comprised treatment-naive patients whose relapsing-remitting disease was stable or active. Negative isolation was used for CD8+ and CD4+ T cells, and FACS enrichment was applied to TEMRA cells. RNA, at about 0.45 to 1 ug, was reverse transcribed with random hexamers. TCR beta CDR3 was amplified by immunoSEQ multiplex PCR. This amplification extended across 54 Vbeta and 13 Jbeta segments. MiXCR, applied by TCRdb to the immunoSEQ multiplex PCR reads, yields one record per CDR3 protein. The profile covers under 200,000 distinct CDR3 sequences, with 90% to 95% appearing a single time and about 0.15% taken by the ten largest. The CDR3 contains 13 residues. The ends were cut back, 10 bases at V and 7 bases at J, with 17 bases in the middle. CDR1 and CDR2 (germline): MDHEN, SYDVKM.

Points from the study as a whole: The authors acknowledged that the study's TCR sequencing and HLA analysis involved relatively few individuals.

This clonotype was seen more than once but under ten times. The antigen is undetermined. The V gene is TRBV28, the J gene TRBJ1-5, with D perhaps matching TRBD1 (6 bases). The sequenced sample was CD8+ T cells from PBMCs. This TCR was recovered from a human donor with multiple sclerosis. The CDR3 here is CATQFRGNQPQHF. DNA for the CDR3: TGTGCCACCCAATTCAGGGGTAACCAGCCCCAGCATTTT.